This T cell receptor (beta chain) was identified during a study of T cells in localized non-small cell lung cancer. This table comes from immunoSEQ multiplex PCR, and its TCRdb copy is limited to in-frame clones, with some not included. The table includes 20,000 to 30,000 clones, around 83% detected once. The CDR3 is made up of 15 amino acids. The V and J ends lost 1 base and 1 base respectively, with 10 bases between them. Germline V CDR1 and CDR2: KGHSH, LQKENI. Sequenced here: peripheral blood, sampled before any cancer treatment. The clonotype originates from a woman aged 35 to 75 with stage I lung adenocarcinoma. The chain couples TRBV18 to TRBJ1-1; maybe TRBD1 (5 bases). The CDR3 region is CASSPLRDRNTEAFF. Here the CDR3 DNA reads TGTGCCAGCTCACCACTTAGAGACAGGAACACTGAAGCTTTCTTT.